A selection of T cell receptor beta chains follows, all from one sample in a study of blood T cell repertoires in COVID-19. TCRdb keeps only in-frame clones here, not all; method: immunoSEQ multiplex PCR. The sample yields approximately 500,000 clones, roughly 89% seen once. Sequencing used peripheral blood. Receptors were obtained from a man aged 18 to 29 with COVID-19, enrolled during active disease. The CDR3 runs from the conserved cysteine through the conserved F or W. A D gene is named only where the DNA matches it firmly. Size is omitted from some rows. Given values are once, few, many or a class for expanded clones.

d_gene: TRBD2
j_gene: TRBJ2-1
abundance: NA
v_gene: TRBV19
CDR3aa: CASSSGGYNEQFF
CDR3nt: TGTGCCAGTTCTAGCGGGGGATACAATGAGCAGTTCTTC

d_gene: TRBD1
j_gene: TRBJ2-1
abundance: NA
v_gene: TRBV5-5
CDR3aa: CASSRDRVYGNEQFF
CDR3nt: TGTGCCAGCAGTCGAGACAGGGTCTACGGCAATGAGCAGTTCTTC

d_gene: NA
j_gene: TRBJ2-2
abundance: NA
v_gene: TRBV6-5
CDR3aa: CASSSTGYGGELFF
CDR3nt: TGTGCCAGCAGCAGCACAGGGTATGGCGGGGAGCTGTTTTTT

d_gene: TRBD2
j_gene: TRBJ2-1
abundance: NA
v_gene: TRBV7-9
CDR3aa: CASSFIGREGYREQFF
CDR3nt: TGTGCCAGCAGCTTCATCGGACGGGAGGGCTATAGGGAGCAGTTCTTC

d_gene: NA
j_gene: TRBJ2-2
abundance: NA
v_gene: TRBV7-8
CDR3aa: CASSLGEDNTGELFF
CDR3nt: TGTGCCAGCTCTCTAGGGGAGGACAACACCGGGGAGCTGTTTTTT

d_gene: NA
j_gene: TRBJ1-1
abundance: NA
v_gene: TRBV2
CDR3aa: CASSEAAEAFF
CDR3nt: TGTGCCAGCAGTGAGGCGGCTGAAGCTTTCTTT

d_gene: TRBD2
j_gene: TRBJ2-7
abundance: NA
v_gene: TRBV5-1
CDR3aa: CASSGWTSDRDEQYF
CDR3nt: TGCGCCAGCAGCGGATGGACTAGCGATAGGGACGAGCAGTACTTC

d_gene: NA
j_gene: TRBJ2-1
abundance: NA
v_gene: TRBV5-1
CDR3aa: CASSGGSVHEQFF
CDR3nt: TGCGCCAGCTCAGGAGGAAGTGTCCATGAGCAGTTCTTC

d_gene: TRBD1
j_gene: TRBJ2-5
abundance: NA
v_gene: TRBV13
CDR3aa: CASSGYHGQGGETQYF
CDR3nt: TGTGCCAGCAGCGGATACCACGGACAGGGCGGAGAGACCCAGTACTTC

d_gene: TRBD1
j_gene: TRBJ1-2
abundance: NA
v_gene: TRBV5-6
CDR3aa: CASSLRGPNYGYTF
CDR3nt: TGTGCCAGCAGCCTCAGGGGGCCCAACTATGGCTACACCTTC

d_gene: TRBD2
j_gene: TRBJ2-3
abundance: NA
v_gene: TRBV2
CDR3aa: CASRPGLAGLGGTQYF
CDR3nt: TGTGCCAGCAGACCGGGACTAGCGGGGTTGGGTGGTACGCAGTATTTT

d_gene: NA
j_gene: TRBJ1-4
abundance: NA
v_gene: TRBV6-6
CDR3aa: CASSSRQATNEKLFF
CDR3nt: TGTGCCAGCAGTTCCCGACAGGCAACTAATGAAAAACTGTTTTTT

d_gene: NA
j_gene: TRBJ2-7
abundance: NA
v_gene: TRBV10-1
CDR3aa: CASSEAGEYEQYF
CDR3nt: TGCGCCAGCAGTGAGGCCGGGGAATACGAGCAGTACTTC

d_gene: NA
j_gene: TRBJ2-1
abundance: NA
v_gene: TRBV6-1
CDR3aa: CASSEPPPRGRNEQFF
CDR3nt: TGTGCCAGCAGTGAACCCCCCCCTAGGGGTCGCAATGAGCAGTTCTTC

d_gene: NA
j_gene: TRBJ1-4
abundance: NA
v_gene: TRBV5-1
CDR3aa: CASNGGRSNEKLFF
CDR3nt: TGCGCCAGCAACGGGGGGCGCAGTAATGAAAAACTGTTTTTT

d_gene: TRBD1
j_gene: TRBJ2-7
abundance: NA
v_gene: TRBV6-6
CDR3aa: CASSYRGRPWEQYF
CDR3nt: TGTGCCAGCAGTTACAGGGGGCGGCCGTGGGAGCAGTACTTC

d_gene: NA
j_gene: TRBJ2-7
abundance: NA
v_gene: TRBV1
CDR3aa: CTSSYRTLSSYEQYF
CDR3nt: TGCACCAGCAGCTACAGGACCTTAAGCTCCTACGAGCAGTACTTC

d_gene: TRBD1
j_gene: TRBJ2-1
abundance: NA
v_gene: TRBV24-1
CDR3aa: CATGQDDYNEQFF
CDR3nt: TGTGCCACGGGACAGGATGACTACAATGAGCAGTTCTTC

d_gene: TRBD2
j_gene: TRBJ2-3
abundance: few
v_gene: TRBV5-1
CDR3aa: CASSFVAGGLIDTQYF
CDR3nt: TGCGCCAGCAGCTTCGTAGCGGGGGGGCTAATAGATACGCAGTATTTT

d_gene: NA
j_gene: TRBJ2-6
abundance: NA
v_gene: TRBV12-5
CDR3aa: CASAPSTGPPTGANVLTF
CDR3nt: TGTGCTAGTGCCCCCTCGACAGGACCTCCTACTGGGGCCAACGTCCTGACTTTC

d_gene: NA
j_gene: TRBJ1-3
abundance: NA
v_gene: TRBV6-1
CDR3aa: CASSEALHGRVGNTIYF
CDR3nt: TGTGCCAGCAGTGAAGCGCTTCACGGCAGGGTTGGAAACACCATATATTTT

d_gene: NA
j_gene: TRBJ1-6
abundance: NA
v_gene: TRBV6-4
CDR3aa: CASSGTANSPLHF
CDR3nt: TGTGCCAGCAGTGGGACAGCAAATTCACCCCTCCACTTT

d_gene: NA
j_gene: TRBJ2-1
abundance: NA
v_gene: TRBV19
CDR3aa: CASSIEEGSAQFF
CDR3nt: TGTGCCAGTAGTATTGAAGAGGGTTCAGCGCAGTTCTTC

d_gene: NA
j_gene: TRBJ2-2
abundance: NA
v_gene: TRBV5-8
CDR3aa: CAGGQAIGTGELFF
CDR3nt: TGTGCCGGCGGGCAGGCCATCGGCACCGGGGAGCTGTTTTTT

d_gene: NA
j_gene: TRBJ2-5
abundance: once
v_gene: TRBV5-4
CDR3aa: CASSWEGRRGLETQYF
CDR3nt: TGTGCCAGCAGCTGGGAGGGACGGAGGGGGTTGGAGACCCAGTACTTC

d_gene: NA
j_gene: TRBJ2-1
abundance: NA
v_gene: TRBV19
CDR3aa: CASSHQGYGNEQFF
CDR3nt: TGTGCCAGTAGTCATCAGGGGTATGGCAATGAGCAGTTCTTC

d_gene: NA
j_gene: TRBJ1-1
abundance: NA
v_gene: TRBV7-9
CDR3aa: CAGSSGSEAFF
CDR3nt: TGTGCCGGCAGCTCCGGGTCTGAAGCTTTCTTT

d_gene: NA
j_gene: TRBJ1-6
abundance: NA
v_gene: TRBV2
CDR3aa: CASSDRGTNSPLHF
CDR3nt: TGTGCCAGCAGTGATCGGGGAACCAATTCACCCCTCCACTTT

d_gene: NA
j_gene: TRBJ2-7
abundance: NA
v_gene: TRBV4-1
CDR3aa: CASSQGTLSYEQYF
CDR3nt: TGCGCCAGCAGCCAAGGAACATTGTCCTACGAGCAGTACTTC

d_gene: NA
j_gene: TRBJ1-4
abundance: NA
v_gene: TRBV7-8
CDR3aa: CASSSATVEKLFF
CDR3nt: TGTGCCAGCAGCTCAGCGACAGTTGAAAAACTGTTTTTT

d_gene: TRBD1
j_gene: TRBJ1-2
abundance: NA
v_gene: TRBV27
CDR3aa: CASSFITGQGNYGYTF
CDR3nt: TGTGCCAGCAGTTTTATAACGGGACAGGGCAACTATGGCTACACCTTC